A selection of T cell receptor beta chains follows, all from one sample in a study of neurological immune-mediated disorders. MiXCR was run by TCRdb on the 5' RACE reads, yielding one entry per CDR3 protein. The sample shows tens of thousands of distinct CDR3 sequences, about a tenth of them seen only once. The sample comprised PBMCs. Receptors were obtained from a man aged 35-49 years in good health. CDR3s include the opening cysteine and the closing phenylalanine or tryptophan. The listing skips clone size in some rows; elsewhere it reads once, few, many or a size class.

v_call clone_size cdr3_aa
TRBV29-1 few CSVAGRNGELFF
TRBV6-5 few CASSYDSGTGHSYEQYF
TRBV5-1 many CASSELSGNTEAFF
TRBV6-6 NA CASGGWGEWLNTEAFF
TRBV7-9 many CASSPKGREVSGANVLTF
TRBV7-9 many CASSLLSNEQFF
TRBV12-3/TRBV12-4 many CASSENSREQYF
TRBV28 many CASSLNPGQGIHGYTF
TRBV5-1 many CASSEVPTGTSGNTIYF
TRBV6-6 NA CASSYIPPGAKGAYEQYF
TRBV6-6 many CASSKQPGGSQPQHF
TRBV5-1 many CASSRELRLAGTSSTDTQYF
TRBV20-1 many CSASPPGLAINTGELFF
TRBV6-6 many CASSYSGGGGNQPQHF
TRBV20-1 many CSARMGSEAFF
TRBV20-1 many CSARDLDRASYEQYF
TRBV3-1 many CASLGTSGSTGELFF
TRBV5-5 many CASSYRESATEAFF
TRBV25-1 many CASRDRADSNQPQHF
TRBV12-3/TRBV12-4 many CASSFISSGGTQYF
TRBV14 many CASSQDRYTGELFF
TRBV24-1 many CATSDPYGHGAGTDTQYF
TRBV7-3 few CASSLSGGINEKLFF
TRBV5-6 many CASSLKGQGFYNEQFF
TRBV14 many CASSQSGGPFGYGYTF
TRBV12-3/TRBV12-4 many CATQPDRTPGQGRKFPYNEQFF
TRBV24-1 many CATSDSLLDTQYF
TRBV15 many CATSRDRGTGTDTQYF
TRBV20-1 many CSARTGGPETQYF
TRBV7-9 many CASSPSGGGTEAFF
TRBV7-2 many CASSLGVGDIPQFF
TRBV4-1 NA CASSRSHSSDEQYF
TRBV6-5 many CASSTGGAVPGANVLTF
TRBV19 many CAARTTNEKLFF
TRBV27 few CVSSSDQYHGTENYGYTF
TRBV5-1 many CASSLGQGGAEAFF
TRBV19 many CASSITGGSNNEQFF
TRBV11-2 many CASSFERSEQFF
TRBV9 many CASSGAGVSEQYF
TRBV6-5 many CASRHLAGVAKNIQYF
TRBV20-1 many CSAPNTEAFF